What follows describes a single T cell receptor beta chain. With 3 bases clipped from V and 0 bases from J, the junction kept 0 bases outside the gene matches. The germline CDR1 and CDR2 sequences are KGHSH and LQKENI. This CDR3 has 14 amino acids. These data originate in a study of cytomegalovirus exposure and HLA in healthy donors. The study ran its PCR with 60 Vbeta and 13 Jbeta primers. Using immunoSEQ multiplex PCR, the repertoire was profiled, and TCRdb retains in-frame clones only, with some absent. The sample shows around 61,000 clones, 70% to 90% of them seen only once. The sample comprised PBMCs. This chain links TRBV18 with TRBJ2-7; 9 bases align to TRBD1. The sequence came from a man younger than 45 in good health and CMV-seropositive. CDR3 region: CASSPDRGSYEQYF. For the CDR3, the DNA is TGTGCCAGCTCACCGGACAGGGGCTCCTACGAGCAGTACTTC.